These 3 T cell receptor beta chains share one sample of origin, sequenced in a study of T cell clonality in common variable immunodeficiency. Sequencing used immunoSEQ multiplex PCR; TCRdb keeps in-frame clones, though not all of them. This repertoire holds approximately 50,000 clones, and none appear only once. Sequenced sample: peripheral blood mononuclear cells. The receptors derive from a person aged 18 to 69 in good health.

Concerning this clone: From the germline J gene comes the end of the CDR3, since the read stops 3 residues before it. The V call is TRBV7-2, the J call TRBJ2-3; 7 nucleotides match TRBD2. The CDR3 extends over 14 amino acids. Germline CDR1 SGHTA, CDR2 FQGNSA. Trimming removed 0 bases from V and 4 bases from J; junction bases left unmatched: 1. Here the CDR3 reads CASSLAGGADTQYF. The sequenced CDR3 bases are TGTGCCAGCAGCTTAGCGGGGGGGGCAGATACG.

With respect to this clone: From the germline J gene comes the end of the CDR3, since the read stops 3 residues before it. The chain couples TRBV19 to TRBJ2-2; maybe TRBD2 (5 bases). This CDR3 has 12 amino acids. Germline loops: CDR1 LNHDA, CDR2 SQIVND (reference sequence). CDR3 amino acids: CASSIRGEKLFF. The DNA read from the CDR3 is TGTGCCAGTAGTATCCGGGGTGAAAAG.

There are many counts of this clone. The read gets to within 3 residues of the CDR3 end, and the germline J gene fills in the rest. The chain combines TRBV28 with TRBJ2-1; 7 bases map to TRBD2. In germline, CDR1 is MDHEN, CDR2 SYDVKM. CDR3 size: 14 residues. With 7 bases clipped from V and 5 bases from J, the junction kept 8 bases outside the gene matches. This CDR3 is CASNNVLADNEQFF. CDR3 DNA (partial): TGTGCCAGCAACAACGTCCTAGCGGACAATGAG.